This T cell receptor beta chain was recorded in a study of blood T cell repertoires in COVID-19. Study context: The United States, Italy and Spain supplied acute and convalescent COVID-19 samples. In each case, the material was cDNA or gDNA derived from T cells, B-cell-depleted T cells, or PBMCs.

CDR3 length: 15 residues. The V gene end was trimmed by 3 bases and the J gene end by 3 bases; junction bases not matched to a gene: 4. The V gene's germline CDR1 is SGHAT and CDR2 FQNNGV. Clones were sequenced by immunoSEQ multiplex PCR, and TCRdb holds only the in-frame ones, with some missing. Of 200,000 to 300,000 clones in the sample, about 91% are singletons; the top ten hold just under 6.5%. Patients at the Seattle site were enrolled during active infection and followed longitudinally. The sample taken for sequencing was peripheral blood. The rearrangement links TRBV11-2 to TRBJ1-1; 10 bases agree with TRBD1. This TCR derives from a woman in her 30s with COVID-19, enrolled during active disease. The DNA for the CDR3 is TGTGCCAGCAGCTTGTGGACAGGGGGGGACACTGAAGCTTTCTTT. Translation gives CASSLWTGGDTEAFF.